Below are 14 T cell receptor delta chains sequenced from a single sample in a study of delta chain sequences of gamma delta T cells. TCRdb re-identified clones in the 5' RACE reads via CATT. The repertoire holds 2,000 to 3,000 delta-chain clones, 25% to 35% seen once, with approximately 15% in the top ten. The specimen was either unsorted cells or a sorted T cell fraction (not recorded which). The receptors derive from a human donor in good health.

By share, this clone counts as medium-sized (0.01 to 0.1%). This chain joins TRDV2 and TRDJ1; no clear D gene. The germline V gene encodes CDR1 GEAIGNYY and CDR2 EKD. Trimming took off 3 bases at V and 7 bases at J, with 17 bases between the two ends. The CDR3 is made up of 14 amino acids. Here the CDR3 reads CACDPLGRPGKLIF. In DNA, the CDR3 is TGTGCCTGTGACCCCCTCGGCCGGCCGGGTAAACTCATCTTT.

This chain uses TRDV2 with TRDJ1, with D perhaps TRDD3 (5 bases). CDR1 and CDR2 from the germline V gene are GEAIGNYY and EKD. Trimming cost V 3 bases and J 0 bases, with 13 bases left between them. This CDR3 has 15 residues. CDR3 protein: CACDAVGSHTDKLIF. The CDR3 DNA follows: TGTGCCTGTGACGCTGTGGGGTCTCACACCGATAAACTCATCTTT.

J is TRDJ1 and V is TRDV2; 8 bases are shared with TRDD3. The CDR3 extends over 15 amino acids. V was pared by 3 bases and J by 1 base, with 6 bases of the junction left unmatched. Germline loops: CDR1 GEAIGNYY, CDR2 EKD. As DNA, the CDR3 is TGTGCCTGTGACCGACTGGGGGGGACCACCGATAAACTCATCTTT. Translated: CACDRLGGTTDKLIF.

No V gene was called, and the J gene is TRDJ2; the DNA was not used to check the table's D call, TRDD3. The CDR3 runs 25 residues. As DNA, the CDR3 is TGCTCTGCCCTTTTATCTTGGGGGGTTTTTCGTAATGATGCCTGTGGTAGTGCTTTGACAGCACAACTCTTCTTT. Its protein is CSALLSWGVFRNDACGSALTAQLFF.

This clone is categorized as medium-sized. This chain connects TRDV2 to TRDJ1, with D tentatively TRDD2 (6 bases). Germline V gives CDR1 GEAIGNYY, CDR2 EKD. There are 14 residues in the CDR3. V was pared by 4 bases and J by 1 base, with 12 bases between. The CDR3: CACDPIPSTDKLIF. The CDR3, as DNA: TGTGCCTGTGATCCTATTCCTAGCACCGATAAACTCATCTTT.

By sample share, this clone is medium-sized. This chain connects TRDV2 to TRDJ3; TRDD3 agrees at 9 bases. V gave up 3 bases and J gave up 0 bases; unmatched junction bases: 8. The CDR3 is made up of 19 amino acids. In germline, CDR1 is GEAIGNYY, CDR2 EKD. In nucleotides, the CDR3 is TGTGCCTGTGACTCTTACTGGGGGACGGACTCCTGGGACACCCGACAGATGTTTTTC. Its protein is CACDSYWGTDSWDTRQMFF.

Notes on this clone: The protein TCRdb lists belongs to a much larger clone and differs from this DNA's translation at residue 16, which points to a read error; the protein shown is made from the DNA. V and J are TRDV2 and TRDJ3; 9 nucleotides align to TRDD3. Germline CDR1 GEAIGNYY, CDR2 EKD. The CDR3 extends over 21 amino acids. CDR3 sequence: CACDTVRTGGPLSWDPRQMFF. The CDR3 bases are TGTGCCTGTGACACCGTTCGTACTGGGGGACCGCTCTCCTGGGACCCCCGACAGATGTTTTTC.

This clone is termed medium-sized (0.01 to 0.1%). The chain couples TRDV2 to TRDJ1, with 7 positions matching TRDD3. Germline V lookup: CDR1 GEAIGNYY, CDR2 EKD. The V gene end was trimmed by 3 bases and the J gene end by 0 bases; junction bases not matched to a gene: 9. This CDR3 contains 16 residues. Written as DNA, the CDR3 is TGTGCCTGTGACCCTATGGGGGACCCGTACACCGATAAACTCATCTTT. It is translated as CACDPMGDPYTDKLIF.

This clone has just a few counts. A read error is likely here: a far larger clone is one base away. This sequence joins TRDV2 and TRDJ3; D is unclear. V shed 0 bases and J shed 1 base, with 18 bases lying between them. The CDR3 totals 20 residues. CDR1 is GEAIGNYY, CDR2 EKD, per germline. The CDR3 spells CACDTAVGNQPSWDTRQMFF. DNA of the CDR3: TGTGCCTGTGACACCGCTGTGGGAAACCAACCTTCCTGGGACACCCGACAGATGTTTTTC.

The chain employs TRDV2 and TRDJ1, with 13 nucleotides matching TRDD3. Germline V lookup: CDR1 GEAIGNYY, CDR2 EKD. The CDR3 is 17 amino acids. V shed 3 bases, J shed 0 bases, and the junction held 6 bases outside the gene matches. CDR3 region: CACDAVLGDTNTDKLIF. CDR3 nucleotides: TGTGCCTGTGACGCCGTACTGGGGGATACGAACACCGATAAACTCATCTTT.

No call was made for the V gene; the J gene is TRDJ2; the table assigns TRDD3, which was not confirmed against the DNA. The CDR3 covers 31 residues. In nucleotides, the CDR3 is TGTGCTTCCGATCTCACTCTATCCGACAAGCAGTGGTATCAACGCAGAGTGTCATTTGCTGATGTCTTGGGGGTGACAGCACAACTCTTCTTT. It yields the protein CASDLTLSDKQWYQRRVSFADVLGVTAQLFF.

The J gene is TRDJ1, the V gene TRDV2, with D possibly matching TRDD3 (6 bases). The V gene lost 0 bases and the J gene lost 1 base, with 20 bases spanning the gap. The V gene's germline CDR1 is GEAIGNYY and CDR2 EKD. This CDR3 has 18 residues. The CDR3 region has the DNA TGTGCCTGTGACACCGTAAGTGGGGGCCCGACCGTCACCGATAAACTCATCTTT. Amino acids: CACDTVSGGPTVTDKLIF.

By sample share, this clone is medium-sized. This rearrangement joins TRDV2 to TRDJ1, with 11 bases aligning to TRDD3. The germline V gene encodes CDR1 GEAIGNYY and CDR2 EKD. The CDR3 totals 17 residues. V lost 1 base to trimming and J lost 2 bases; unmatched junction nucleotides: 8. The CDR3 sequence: CACDTADGGYATDKLIF. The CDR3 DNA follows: TGTGCCTGTGACACTGCGGATGGGGGATACGCGACCGATAAACTCATCTTT.

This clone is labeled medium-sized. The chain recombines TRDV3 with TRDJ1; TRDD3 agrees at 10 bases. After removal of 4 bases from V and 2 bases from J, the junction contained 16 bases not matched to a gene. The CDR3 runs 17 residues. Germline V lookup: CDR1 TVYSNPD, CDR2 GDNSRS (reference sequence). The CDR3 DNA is TGTGCCTCTGTTCGGCGGGACTGGGGGATGGGTACCGATAAACTCATCTTT. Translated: CASVRRDWGMGTDKLIF.